The present TCR beta chain was sequenced within a study of beta chain features in type 1 diabetes (dated by TCRdb to between 2018 and 2020). Regarding the complete study: Patients and healthy donors did not differ in mean age, gender distribution, total cell number or subset yield. Across all samples, around 99 million sorted cells were examined, and cell number per subset correlated strongly with RNA yield. The study compared the TCRB repertoires of sorted circulating CD4+ T cell subsets in recently diagnosed type 1 diabetes patients with those in matched healthy donors. Whereas all 30 or so donors provided naive and central memory subsets, regulatory and stem cell-like memory subsets were isolated from just 8 patients and roughly 8 healthy donors.

All of the isolated RNA was reverse transcribed with the High Capacity cDNA Reverse Transcription Kit, so expressed TCRB transcripts were sequenced. Deep immunoSEQ sequencing was performed on naive, central memory and regulatory T cell samples, with an average of around 3.5 million total reads per sample. Sorted cells were lysed in RLT buffer and RNA was extracted with DNase-treated RNeasy Micro or Mini kits, depending on cell number. Each cell subset was processed separately to prevent cross-contamination, with patient and healthy donor samples processed together. TCRB sequences were amplified from cDNA with the immunoSEQ multiplex PCR, producing 87-bp fragments spanning the CDR3 region. The amplicons were sequenced using the Illumina HiSeq platform. The source study handled its data this way. PCR bias was corrected computationally using synthetic template baselines, and reads within Hamming distance 2 were collapsed, with unmergeable singletons discarded. By aligning reads against IMGT, V, D and J genes, CDR3 length, and insertions or deletions at six rearrangement sites were assigned. Within each subset, clonotype counts were normalized to sorted cell number, after which true diversity and Gini coefficients were computed with the tcR R package. Repertoire sharing was quantified using the overlap coefficient calculated on TCRB nucleotide sequences. The clones in this table, taken by TCRdb from immuneACCESS, are in-frame only. Not every clone is retained; where verified, under half of the shortfall comes from an unresolved V gene, and the cause of the rest is unknown. The DNA was the basis for D and trimming; V, J and clone size are from that table. The sample profile shows some 360,000 clones; roughly 9.8% of them were found once. About 0.6% of the sample goes to the ten largest clones.

This clone has at least ten counts. Its antigen remains undetermined. The sample holds no much larger clone one base away, and base qualities are not on file. From each donor, a single peripheral blood sample of approximately 0.11 L on average was drawn into heparinised tubes. A BD FACSAria II was used to sort naive, central memory, regulatory and stem cell-like memory CD4+ T cells with a panel that included CD45RO, CCR7, CD25, CD127, CD95 and CD27. Every sorted population had a purity above 98%. PBMCs were isolated right away by Lymphoprep density gradient centrifugation and were stained directly, without culture. To minimize batch effects, samples were stained and sorted in pairs, one healthy donor with one patient per experiment. What the research found in general, with its limitations: Fewer insertions and more nucleotide deletions at VDJ recombination sites were observed in patients with type 1 diabetes, implying thymic rearrangement abnormalities. Because cDNA rather than genomic DNA was sequenced, highly expressing activated cells could have been over-represented, although no difference in activation and CD3 levels was found between groups. Because small numbers of individuals were included in the HLA sub-analyses, any influence of HLA type on TCRB rearrangement was left unresolved. A moderate but significant shortening of TCRB CDR3 length was observed in type 1 diabetes patients in all four CD4+ subsets. The naive, central memory and regulatory TCRB repertoires appeared to resemble one another more closely among patients than among healthy donors. PCR may preferentially amplify shorter templates, but because patient and control samples were amplified and corrected together, any resulting skew would affect both groups equally.

The TCR was taken from a young man with type 1 diabetes. Sequencing was carried out using central memory CD4+ T cells from blood.

The DNA is as follows: TGCGCCAGCAGTATAGAGGGGGCCGGGGACAATGAGCAGTTCTTC. Its protein is CASSIEGAGDNEQFF. Recombination linked TRBV5-1 to TRBJ2-1, with 7 junctional bases fitting TRBD1. Including the terminal cysteine and phenylalanine, the CDR3 comprises 15 residues. CDR3 DNA only is kept here, 45 bases in frame from base 1. Looking up the germline V gene yields CDR1 SGHRS and CDR2 YFSETQ. Relative to germline, V is missing 5 bases and J is missing 5 bases, with 10 bases of the junction outside any gene match. When the CDR3 is completed using the reference TRBV5-1 and TRBJ2-1 genes on either side, the full variable domain is KAGVTQTPRYLIKTRGQQVTLSCSPISGHRSVSWYQQTPGQGLQFLFEYFSETQRNKGNFPGRFSGRQFSNSRSEMNVSTLELGDSALYLCASSIEGAGDNEQFFGPGTRLTVL.